Included here is one T cell receptor beta chain sequence, with context. Method: immunoSEQ multiplex PCR; TCRdb's copy keeps in-frame clones and lacks some. This table holds over 250,000 clones, approximately 76% found once. The sample comes from a study of cytotoxic CD8 clonotypes in ibrutinib-treated CLL. The receptor was derived from a human donor with chronic lymphocytic leukemia. The source material was PBMCs, sampled at disease progression, from a patient treated with ibrutinib.

The CDR3 is CASSRRDRDPNSPLHF. The CDR3, as DNA: TGCGCCAGCAGCCGCCGGGACAGGGACCCTAATTCACCCCTCCACTTT. This chain joins TRBV4-1 and TRBJ1-6; 9 bases align to TRBD1. CDR1 and CDR2 (germline): MGHRA, YSYEKL. The V segment lost 4 bases and the J segment 6 bases; nucleotides outside the gene matches: 7. CDR3 size: 16 residues.